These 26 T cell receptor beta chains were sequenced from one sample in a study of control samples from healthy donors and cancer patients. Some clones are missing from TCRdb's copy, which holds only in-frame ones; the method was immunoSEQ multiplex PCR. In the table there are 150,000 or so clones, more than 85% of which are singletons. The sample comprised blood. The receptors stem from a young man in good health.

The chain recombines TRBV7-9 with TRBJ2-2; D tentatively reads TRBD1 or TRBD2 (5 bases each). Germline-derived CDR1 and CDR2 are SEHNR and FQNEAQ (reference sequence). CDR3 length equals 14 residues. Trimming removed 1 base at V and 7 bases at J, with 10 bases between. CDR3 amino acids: CASSLDVGVGELFF. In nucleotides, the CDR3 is TGTGCCAGCAGCTTAGACGTGGGGGTCGGGGAGCTGTTTTTT.

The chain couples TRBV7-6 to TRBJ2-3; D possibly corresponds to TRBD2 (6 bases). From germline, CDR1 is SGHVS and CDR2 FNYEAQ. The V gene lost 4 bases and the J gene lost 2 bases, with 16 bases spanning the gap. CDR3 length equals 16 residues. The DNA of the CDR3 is TGTGCCAGCAGCTCTAATGGGGGGATGCACACAGATACGCAGTATTTT. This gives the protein CASSSNGGMHTDTQYF.

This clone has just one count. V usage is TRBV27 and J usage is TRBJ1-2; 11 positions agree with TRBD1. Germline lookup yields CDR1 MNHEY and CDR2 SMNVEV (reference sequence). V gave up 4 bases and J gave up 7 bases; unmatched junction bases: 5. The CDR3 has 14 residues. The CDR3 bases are TGTGCCAGCAGTTCCCCGGGACAGGGGGGTGGCTACACCTTC. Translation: CASSSPGQGGGYTF.

The CDR3 DNA reads TGTGCCAGCATTGTGGGGCCGGGACTAGCGGGAGAAGAGGGACTAAGCACAGATACGCAGTATTTT. As protein: CASIVGPGLAGEEGLSTDTQYF. The chain is built from TRBV28 and TRBJ2-3; 14 bases fit TRBD2. There are 22 residues in the CDR3. Germline CDR1 reads MDHEN; CDR2 reads SYDVKM. Unmatched junction bases numbered 21, after V lost 7 bases and J lost 0 bases.

The CDR3 DNA follows: TGTGCCAGCAGTTTAGGGGAAGGGTATGGCTACACCTTC. Protein product: CASSLGEGYGYTF. The chain uses TRBV12-3 or TRBV12-4 and TRBJ1-2; D gene ambiguous. This CDR3 is built from 13 residues. The V and J ends lost 1 base and 5 bases respectively, with 8 bases between them.

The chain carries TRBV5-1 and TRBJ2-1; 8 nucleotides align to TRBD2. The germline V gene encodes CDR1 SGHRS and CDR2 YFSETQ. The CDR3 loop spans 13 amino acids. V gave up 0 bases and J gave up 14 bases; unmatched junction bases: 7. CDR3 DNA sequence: TGCGCCAGCAGCTTGGGAGCGGGAGATCCGAAGTTCTTC. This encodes CASSLGAGDPKFF.

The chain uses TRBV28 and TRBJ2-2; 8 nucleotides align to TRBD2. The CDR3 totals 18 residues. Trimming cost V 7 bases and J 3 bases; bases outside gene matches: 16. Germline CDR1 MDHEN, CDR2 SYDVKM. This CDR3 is CASTLAPGGRKDTGELFF. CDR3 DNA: TGTGCCAGCACCCTTGCACCAGGCGGGAGGAAAGACACCGGGGAGCTGTTTTTT. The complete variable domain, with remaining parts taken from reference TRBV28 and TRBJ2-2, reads DVKVTQSSRYLVKRTGEKVFLECVQDMDHENMFWYRQDPGLGLRLIYFSYDVKMKEKGDIPEGYSVSREKKERFSLILESASTNQTSMYLCASTLAPGGRKDTGELFFGEGSRLTVL.

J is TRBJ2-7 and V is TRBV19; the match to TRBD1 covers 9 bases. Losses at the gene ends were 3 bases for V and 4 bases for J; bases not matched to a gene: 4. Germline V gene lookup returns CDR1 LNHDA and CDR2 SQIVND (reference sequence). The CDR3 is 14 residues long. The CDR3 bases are TGTGCCAGTAGTATGACAGGGGGTAGTTACGAGCAGTACTTC. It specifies CASSMTGGSYEQYF.

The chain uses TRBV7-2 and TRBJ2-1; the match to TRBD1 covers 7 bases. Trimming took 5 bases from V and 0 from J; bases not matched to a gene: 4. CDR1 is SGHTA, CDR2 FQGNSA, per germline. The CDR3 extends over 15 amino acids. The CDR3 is CASSARQGSYNEQFF. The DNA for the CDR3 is TGTGCCAGCAGCGCTAGACAGGGCTCCTACAATGAGCAGTTCTTC. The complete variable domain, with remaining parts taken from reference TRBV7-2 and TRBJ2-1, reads GAGVSQSPSNKVTEKGKDVELRCDPISGHTALYWYRQSLGQGLEFLIYFQGNSAPDKSGLPSDRFSAERTGGSVSTLTIQRTQQEDSAVYLCASSARQGSYNEQFFGPGTRLTVL.

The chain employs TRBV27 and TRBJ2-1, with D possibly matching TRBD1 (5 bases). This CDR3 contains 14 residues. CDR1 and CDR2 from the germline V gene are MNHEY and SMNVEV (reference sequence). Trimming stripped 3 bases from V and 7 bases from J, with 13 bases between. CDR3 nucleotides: TGTGCCAGCAGTTTGGACATCCGAGCGAATGAGCAGTTCTTC. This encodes CASSLDIRANEQFF.

In DNA, the CDR3 is TGCAGCGTTGGGTTGACTGAAGCTTTCTTT. This translates into CSVGLTEAFF. The genes are TRBV29-1 and TRBJ1-1; D is uncertain. Germline CDR1 and CDR2: SQVTM and ANQGSEA. This CDR3 is 10 amino acids long. V was pared by 4 bases and J by 5 bases, with 5 bases between.

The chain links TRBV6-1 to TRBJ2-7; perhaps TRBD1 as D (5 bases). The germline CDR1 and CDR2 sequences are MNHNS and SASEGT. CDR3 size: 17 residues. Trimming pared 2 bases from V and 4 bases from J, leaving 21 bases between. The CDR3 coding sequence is TGTGCCAGCAGTGAAACGACAGCAGGGCCTCCGGCTTACGAGCAGTACTTC. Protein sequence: CASSETTAGPPAYEQYF.

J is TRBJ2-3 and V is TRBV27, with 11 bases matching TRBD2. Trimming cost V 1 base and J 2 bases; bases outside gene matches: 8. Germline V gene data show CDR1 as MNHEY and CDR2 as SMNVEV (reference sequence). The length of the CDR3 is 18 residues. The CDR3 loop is CASSLLAGGLRSTDTQYF. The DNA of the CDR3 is TGTGCCAGCAGTTTATTAGCGGGGGGGCTCCGATCCACAGATACGCAGTATTTT.

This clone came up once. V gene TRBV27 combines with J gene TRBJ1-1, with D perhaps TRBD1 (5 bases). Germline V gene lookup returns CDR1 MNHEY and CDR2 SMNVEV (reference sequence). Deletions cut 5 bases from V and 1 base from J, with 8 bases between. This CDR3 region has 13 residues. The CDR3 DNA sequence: TGTGCCAGCAGTATGGGACGGAACACTGAAGCTTTCTTT. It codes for CASSMGRNTEAFF.

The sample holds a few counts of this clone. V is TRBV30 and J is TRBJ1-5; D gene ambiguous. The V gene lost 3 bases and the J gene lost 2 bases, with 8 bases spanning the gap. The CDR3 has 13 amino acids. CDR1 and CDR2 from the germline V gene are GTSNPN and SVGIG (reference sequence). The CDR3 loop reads CAWRSQGNQPQHF. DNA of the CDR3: TGTGCCTGGAGGTCGCAGGGCAATCAGCCCCAGCATTTT.

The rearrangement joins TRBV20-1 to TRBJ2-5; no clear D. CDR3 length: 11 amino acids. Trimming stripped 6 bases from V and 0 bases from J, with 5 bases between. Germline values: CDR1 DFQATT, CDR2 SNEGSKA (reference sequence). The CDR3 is CSATDQETQYF. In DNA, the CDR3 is TGCAGTGCAACAGACCAAGAGACCCAGTACTTC.

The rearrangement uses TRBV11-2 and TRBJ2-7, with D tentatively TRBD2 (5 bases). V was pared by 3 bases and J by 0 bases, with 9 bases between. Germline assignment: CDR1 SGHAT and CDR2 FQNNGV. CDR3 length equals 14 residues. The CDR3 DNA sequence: TGTGCCAGCAGCTTCGACTACCTCTCCTACGAGCAGTACTTC. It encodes CASSFDYLSYEQYF.

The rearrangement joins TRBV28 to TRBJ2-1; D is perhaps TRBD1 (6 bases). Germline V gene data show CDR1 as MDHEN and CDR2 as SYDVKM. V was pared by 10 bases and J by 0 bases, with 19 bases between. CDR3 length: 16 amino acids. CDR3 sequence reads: CATAWGRQDSYNEQFF. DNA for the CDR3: TGTGCCACCGCTTGGGGGCGGCAAGACTCCTACAATGAGCAGTTCTTC.

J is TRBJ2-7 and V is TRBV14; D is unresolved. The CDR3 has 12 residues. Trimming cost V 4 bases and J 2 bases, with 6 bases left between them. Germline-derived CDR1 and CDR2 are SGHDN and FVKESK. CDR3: CASSPGTYEQYF. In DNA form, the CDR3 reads TGTGCCAGCAGCCCCGGAACCTACGAGCAGTACTTC.

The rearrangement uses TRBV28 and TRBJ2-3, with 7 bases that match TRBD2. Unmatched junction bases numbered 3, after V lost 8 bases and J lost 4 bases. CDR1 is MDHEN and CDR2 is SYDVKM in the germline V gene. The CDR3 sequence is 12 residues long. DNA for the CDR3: TGTGCCAGCGGGGCGGGAGCAGATACGCAGTATTTT. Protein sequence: CASGAGADTQYF.

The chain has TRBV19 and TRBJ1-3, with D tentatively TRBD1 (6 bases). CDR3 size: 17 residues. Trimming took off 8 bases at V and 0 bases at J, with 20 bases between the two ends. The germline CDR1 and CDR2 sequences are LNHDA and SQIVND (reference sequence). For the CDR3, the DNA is TGTGCCAGTGCAGATCGAAAGGACAGCCCCTCTGGAAACACCATATATTTT. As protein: CASADRKDSPSGNTIYF. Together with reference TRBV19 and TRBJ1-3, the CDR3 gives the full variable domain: DGGITQSPKYLFRKEGQNVTLSCEQNLNHDAMYWYRQDPGQGLRLIYYSQIVNDFQKGDIAEGYSVSREKKESFPLTVTSAQKNPTAFYLCASADRKDSPSGNTIYFGEGSWLTVV.

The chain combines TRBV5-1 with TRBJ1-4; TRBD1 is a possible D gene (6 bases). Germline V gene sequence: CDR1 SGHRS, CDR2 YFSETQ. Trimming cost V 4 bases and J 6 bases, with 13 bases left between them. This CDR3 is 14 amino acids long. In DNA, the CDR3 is TGCGCCAGCAGCACAGGACAGCGATATGAAAAACTGTTTTTT. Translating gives CASSTGQRYEKLFF.

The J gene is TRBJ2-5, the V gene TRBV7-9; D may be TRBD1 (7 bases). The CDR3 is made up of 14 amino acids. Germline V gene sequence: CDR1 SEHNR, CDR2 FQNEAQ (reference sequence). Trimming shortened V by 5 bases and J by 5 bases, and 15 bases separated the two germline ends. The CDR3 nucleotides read TGTGCCAGCAGCATTCTACAGGGGAGGGAGACCCAGTACTTC. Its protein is CASSILQGRETQYF.

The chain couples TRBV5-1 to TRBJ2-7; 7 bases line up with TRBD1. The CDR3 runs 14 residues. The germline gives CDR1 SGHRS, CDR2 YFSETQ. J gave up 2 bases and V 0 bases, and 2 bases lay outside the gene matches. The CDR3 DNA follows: TGCGCCAGCAGCTTGGGACAGGGCCCCTACGAGCAGTACTTC. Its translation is CASSLGQGPYEQYF.

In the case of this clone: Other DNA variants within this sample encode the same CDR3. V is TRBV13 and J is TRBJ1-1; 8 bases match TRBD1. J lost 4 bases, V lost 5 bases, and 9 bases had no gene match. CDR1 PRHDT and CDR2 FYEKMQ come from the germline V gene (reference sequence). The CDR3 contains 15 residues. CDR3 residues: CASSAGKDRGTEAFF. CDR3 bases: TGTGCCAGCAGCGCAGGGAAAGACAGGGGCACTGAAGCTTTCTTT.

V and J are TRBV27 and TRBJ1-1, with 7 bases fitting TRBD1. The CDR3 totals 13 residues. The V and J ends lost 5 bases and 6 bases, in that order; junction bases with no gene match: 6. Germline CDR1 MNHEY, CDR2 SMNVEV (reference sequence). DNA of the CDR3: TGTGCCAGCAGTATTGACAGGGCTTCTGAAGCTTTCTTT. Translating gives CASSIDRASEAFF.